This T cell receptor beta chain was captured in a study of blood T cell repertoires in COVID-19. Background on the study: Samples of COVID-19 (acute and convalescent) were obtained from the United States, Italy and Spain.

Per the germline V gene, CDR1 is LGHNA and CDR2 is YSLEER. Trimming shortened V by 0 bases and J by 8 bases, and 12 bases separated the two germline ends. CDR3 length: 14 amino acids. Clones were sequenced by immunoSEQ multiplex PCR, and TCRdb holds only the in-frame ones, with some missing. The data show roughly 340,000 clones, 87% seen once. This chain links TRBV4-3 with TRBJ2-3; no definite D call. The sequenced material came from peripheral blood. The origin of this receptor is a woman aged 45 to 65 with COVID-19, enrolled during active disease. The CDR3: CASSQDASLGTQYF. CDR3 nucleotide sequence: TGCGCCAGCAGCCAAGATGCCTCTCTCGGTACGCAGTATTTT.